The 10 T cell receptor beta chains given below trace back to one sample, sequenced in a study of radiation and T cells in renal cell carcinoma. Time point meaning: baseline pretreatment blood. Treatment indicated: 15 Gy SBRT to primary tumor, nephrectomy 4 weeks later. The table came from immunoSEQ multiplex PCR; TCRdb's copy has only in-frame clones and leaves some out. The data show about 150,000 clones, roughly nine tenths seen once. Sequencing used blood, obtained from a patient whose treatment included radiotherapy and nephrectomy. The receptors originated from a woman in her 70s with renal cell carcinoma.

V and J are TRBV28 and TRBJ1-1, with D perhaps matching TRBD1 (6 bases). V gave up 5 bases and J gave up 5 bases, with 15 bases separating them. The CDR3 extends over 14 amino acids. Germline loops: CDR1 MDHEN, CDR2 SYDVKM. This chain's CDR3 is CASSVTGWRTEAFF. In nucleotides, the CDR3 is TGTGCCAGCAGTGTCACAGGGTGGAGGACTGAAGCTTTCTTT. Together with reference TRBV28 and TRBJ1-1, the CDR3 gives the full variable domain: DVKVTQSSRYLVKRTGEKVFLECVQDMDHENMFWYRQDPGLGLRLIYFSYDVKMKEKGDIPEGYSVSREKKERFSLILESASTNQTSMYLCASSVTGWRTEAFFGQGTRLTVV.

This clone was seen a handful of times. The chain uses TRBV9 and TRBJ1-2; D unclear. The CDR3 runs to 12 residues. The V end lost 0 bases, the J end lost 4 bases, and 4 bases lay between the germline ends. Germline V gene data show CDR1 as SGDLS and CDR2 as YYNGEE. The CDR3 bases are TGTGCCAGCAGCGTAGACACCTATGGCTACACCTTC. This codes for CASSVDTYGYTF.

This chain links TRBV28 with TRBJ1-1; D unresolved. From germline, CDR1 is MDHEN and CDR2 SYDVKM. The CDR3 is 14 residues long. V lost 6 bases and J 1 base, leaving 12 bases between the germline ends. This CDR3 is CASRGAGENTEAFF. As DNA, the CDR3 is TGTGCCAGCAGGGGAGCGGGAGAGAACACTGAAGCTTTCTTT.

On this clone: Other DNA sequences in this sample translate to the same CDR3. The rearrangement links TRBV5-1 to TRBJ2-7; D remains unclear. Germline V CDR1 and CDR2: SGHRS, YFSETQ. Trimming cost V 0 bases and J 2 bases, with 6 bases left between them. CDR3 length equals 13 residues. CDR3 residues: CASSLDPAYEQYF. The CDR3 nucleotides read TGCGCCAGCAGCTTGGACCCAGCCTACGAGCAGTACTTC.

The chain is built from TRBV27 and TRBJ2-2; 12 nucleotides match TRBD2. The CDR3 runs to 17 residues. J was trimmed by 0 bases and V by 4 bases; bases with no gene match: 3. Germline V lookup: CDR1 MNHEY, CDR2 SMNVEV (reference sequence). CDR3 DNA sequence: TGTGCCAGCAGTTCCCTAGCGGGGGGGCCGAACACCGGGGAGCTGTTTTTT. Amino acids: CASSSLAGGPNTGELFF.

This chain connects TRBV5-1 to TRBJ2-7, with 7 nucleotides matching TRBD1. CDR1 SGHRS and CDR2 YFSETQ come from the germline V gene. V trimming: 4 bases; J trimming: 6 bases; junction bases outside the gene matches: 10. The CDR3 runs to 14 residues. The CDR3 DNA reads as TGCGCCAGCAGCGCAGGGACAGACCCTCGCGAGCAGTACTTC. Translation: CASSAGTDPREQYF. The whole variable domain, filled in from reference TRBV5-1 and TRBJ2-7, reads KAGVTQTPRYLIKTRGQQVTLSCSPISGHRSVSWYQQTPGQGLQFLFEYFSETQRNKGNFPGRFSGRQFSNSRSEMNVSTLELGDSALYLCASSAGTDPREQYFGPGTRLTVT.

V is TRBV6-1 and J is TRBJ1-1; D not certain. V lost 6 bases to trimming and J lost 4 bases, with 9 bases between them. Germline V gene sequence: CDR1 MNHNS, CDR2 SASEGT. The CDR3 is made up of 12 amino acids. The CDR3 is CASRFIGTEAFF. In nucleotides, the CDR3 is TGTGCCAGCAGATTTATTGGCACTGAAGCTTTCTTT.

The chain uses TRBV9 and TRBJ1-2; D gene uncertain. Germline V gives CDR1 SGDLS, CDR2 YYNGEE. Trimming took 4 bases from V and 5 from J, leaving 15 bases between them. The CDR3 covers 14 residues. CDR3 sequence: CASSSPSGRYGYTF. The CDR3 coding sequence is TGTGCCAGCAGCTCACCATCCGGGAGGTATGGCTACACCTTC.

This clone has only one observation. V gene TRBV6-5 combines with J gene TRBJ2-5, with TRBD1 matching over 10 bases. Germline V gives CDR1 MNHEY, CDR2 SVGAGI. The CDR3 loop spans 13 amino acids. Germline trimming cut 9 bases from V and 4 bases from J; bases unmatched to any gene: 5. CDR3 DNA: TGTGCCAGTACGACAGGGGGCATAGAGACCCAGTACTTC. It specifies CASTTGGIETQYF.

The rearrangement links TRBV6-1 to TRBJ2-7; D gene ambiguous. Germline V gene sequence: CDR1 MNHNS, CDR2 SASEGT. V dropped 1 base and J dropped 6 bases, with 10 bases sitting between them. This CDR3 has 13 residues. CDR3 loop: CASSEGPPTEQYF. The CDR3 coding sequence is TGTGCCAGCAGTGAAGGGCCCCCAACCGAGCAGTACTTC.